The rows below give T cell receptor beta chains drawn from one sample of a study of T cell responses to AZD1222 COVID-19 vaccine. Data came from immunoSEQ multiplex PCR; TCRdb stores just in-frame clones and leaves some out. The repertoire consists of roughly 170,000 clones, with about 92% occurring once and the leading ten covering around 0.9%. Source: peripheral blood, taken on day 0 of AZD1222 vaccination. The receptor source for this set is an adult in good health. The CDR3 runs from the conserved cysteine through the conserved F or W. A D gene is named only where the DNA matches it firmly. Where a row states a size, it is once, few, many or the class of an expanded clone; other rows omit it.

v_gene	j_gene	len	d_gene	abundance	CDR3aa	CDR3nt
TRBV19	TRBJ1-1	13	.	.	CASTDTGSSEAFF	TGTGCCAGTACCGACACAGGGTCGTCTGAAGCTTTCTTT
TRBV30	TRBJ1-1	12	.	.	CAWIRQETEAFF	TGTGCCTGGATACGTCAGGAAACTGAAGCTTTCTTT
TRBV15	TRBJ2-7	15	TRBD2	.	CATSSSSGGSYEQYF	TGTGCCACCAGCAGTTCTAGCGGGGGGTCCTACGAGCAGTACTTC
TRBV29-1	TRBJ2-7	13	.	.	CSVVGDKAYEQYF	TGCAGCGTCGTCGGGGATAAGGCCTACGAGCAGTACTTC
TRBV11-3	TRBJ1-5	15	.	.	CASSLANLRRQPQHF	TGTGCCAGCAGCTTAGCGAACCTTAGAAGACAGCCCCAGCATTTT
TRBV7-2	TRBJ2-5	15	.	.	CASSLRWTARETQYF	TGTGCCAGCAGCCTAAGATGGACAGCCCGAGAGACCCAGTACTTC
TRBV9	TRBJ2-7	14	.	.	CASSADRFAYEQYF	TGTGCCAGCAGTGCCGACAGGTTCGCCTACGAGCAGTACTTC
TRBV5-1	TRBJ2-1	13	.	once	CASRQVAGNEQFF	TGCGCCAGCAGGCAGGTGGCCGGCAATGAGCAGTTCTTC
TRBV4-1	TRBJ2-2	14	.	once	CASRGAANTGELFF	TGCGCCAGCAGGGGGGCCGCGAACACCGGGGAGCTGTTTTTT
TRBV5-1	TRBJ1-1	14	.	.	CASSSGIPNTEAFF	TGCGCCAGCAGCTCAGGGATACCGAACACTGAAGCTTTCTTT
TRBV19	TRBJ1-2	15	TRBD1	.	CASSSRQGLFYGYTF	TGTGCCAGTAGTAGCCGACAGGGCTTATTCTATGGCTACACCTTC
TRBV2	TRBJ1-4	12	.	.	CASSGDNEKLFF	TGTGCCAGCAGTGGGGATAATGAAAAACTGTTTTTT
TRBV9	TRBJ2-7	14	.	.	CASSPRTVSYEQYF	TGTGCCAGCAGCCCCCGGACGGTCTCCTACGAGCAGTACTTC
TRBV6-4	TRBJ2-2	15	.	once	CASSDLSTPTGELFF	TGTGCCAGCAGTGACCTCTCTACCCCAACCGGGGAGCTGTTTTTT
TRBV11-2	TRBJ2-3	15	TRBD1	.	CASSFGDRVVDTQYF	TGTGCCAGCAGCTTTGGGGACAGGGTCGTAGATACGCAGTATTTT
TRBV7-2	TRBJ2-1	16	.	.	CASSLQEGYSYNEQFF	TGTGCCAGCAGCTTACAGGAGGGCTATTCCTACAATGAGCAGTTCTTC
TRBV2	TRBJ1-1	13	TRBD1	.	CASKGQGATEAFF	TGTGCCAGCAAAGGACAGGGGGCGACTGAAGCTTTCTTT
TRBV4-1	TRBJ1-2	13	.	.	CASSLLEGVGYTF	TGCGCCAGCAGCCTCTTGGAAGGGGTGGGCTACACCTTC
TRBV3-1/TRBV3-2	TRBJ2-7	11	.	.	CASSHGYEQYF	TGTGCCAGCAGCCACGGATACGAGCAGTACTTC
TRBV18	TRBJ1-3	17	.	.	CASSRSLDSVSGNTIYF	TGTGCCAGCTCACGATCACTCGACAGCGTCTCTGGAAACACCATATATTTT
TRBV21-1	TRBJ1-5	19	.	.	CASSHSRGTSSYSNQPQHF	TGTGCCAGCAGCCACAGCCGGGGGACGTCCTCCTATAGCAATCAGCCCCAGCATTTT
TRBV27	TRBJ2-5	13	TRBD1	.	CASSSDREETQYF	TGTGCCAGCAGTTCGGACAGGGAAGAGACCCAGTACTTC
TRBV27	TRBJ1-5	14	.	.	CASSRERGNQPQHF	TGTGCCAGCAGTAGGGAGCGCGGCAATCAGCCCCAGCATTTT
TRBV4-2	TRBJ1-3	14	.	.	CASSQAGSGNTIYF	TGTGCCAGCAGCCAAGCGGGGTCTGGAAACACCATATATTTT
TRBV19	TRBJ1-6	15	.	.	CASSIATLFNSPLHF	TGTGCCAGTAGTATAGCGACCCTTTTCAATTCACCCCTCCACTTT
TRBV7-7	TRBJ2-1	15	TRBD2	.	CASSRGTSQVDEQFF	TGTGCTAGCAGCAGAGGGACTAGTCAAGTGGATGAGCAGTTCTTC
TRBV5-5	TRBJ1-5	15	.	.	CASSRTGVSNQPQHF	TGTGCCAGCAGCCGGACGGGGGTAAGCAATCAGCCCCAGCATTTT
TRBV15	TRBJ1-2	12	.	.	CATSRAAGGYTF	TGTGCCACCAGCAGAGCGGCTGGTGGCTACACCTTC